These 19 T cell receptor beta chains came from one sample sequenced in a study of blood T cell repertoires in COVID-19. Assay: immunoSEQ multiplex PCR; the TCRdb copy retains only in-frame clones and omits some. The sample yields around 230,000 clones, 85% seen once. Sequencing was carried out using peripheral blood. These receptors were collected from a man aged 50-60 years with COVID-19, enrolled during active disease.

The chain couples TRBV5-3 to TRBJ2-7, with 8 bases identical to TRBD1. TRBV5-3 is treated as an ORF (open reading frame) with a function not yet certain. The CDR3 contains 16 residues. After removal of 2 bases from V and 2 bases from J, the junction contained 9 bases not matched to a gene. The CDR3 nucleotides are TGTGCCAGAAGCTTACAGGGGGTCGGAAGAACCTACGAGCAGTACTTC. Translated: CARSLQGVGRTYEQYF.

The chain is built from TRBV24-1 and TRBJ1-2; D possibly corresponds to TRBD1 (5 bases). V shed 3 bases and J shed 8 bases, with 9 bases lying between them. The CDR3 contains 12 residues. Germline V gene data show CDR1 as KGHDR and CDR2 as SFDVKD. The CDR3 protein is CATSDPRTGYTF. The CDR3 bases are TGTGCCACCAGTGATCCACGGACAGGCTACACCTTC.

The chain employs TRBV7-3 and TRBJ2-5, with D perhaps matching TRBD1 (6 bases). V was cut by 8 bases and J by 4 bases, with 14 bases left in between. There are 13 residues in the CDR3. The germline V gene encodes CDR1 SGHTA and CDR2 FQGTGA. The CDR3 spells CASGLGHLETQYF. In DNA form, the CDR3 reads TGTGCCAGCGGCCTGGGACACCTAGAGACCCAGTACTTC.

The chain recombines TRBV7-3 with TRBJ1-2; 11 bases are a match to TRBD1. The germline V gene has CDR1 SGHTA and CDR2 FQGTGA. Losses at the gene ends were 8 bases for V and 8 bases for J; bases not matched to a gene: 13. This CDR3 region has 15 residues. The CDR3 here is CASSWTGGTGEGYTF. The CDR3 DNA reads TGTGCCAGCTCTTGGACAGGGGGCACGGGGGAGGGCTACACCTTC.

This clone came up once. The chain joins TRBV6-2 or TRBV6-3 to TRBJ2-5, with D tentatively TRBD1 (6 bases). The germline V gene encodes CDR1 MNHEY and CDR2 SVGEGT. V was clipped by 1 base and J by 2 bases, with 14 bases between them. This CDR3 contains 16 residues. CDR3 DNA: TGTGCCAGCAGTTACTACGGGACAACCCGACAAGAGACCCAGTACTTC. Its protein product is CASSYYGTTRQETQYF.

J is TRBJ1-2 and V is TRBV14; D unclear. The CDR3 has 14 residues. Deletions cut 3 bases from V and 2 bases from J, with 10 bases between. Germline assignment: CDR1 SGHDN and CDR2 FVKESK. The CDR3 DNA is TGTGCCAGCAGCCAGCAAGGCAGGAACTATGGCTACACCTTC. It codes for CASSQQGRNYGYTF.

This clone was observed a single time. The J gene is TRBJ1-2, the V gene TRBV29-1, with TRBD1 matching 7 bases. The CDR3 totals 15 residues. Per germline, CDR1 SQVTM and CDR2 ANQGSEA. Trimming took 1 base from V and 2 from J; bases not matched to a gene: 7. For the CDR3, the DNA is TGCAGCGTTGAAGGGTTCCGGGACAGCAACTATGGCTACACCTTC. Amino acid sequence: CSVEGFRDSNYGYTF.

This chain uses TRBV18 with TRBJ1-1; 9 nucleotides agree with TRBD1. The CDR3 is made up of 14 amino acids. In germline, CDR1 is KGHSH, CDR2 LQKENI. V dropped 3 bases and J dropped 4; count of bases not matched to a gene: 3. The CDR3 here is CASSPGQGVTEAFF. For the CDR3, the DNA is TGTGCCAGCTCACCGGGACAGGGTGTCACTGAAGCTTTCTTT.

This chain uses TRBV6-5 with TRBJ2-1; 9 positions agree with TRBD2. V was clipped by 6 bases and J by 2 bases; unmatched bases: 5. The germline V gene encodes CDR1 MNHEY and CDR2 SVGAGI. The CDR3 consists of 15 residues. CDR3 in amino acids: CASSPRLAAYNEQFF. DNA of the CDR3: TGTGCCAGCAGCCCCCGACTAGCGGCCTACAATGAGCAGTTCTTC.

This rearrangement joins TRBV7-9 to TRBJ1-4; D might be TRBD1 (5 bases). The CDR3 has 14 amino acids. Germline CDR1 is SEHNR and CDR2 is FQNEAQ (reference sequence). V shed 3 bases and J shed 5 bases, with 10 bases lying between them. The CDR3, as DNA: TGTGCCAGCAGCTTTGGGCAGGGCAATGAAAAACTGTTTTTT. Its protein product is CASSFGQGNEKLFF.

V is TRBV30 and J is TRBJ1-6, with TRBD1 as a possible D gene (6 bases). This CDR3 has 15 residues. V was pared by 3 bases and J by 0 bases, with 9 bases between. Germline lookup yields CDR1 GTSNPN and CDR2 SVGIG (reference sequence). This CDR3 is CAWSGQSSYNSPLHF. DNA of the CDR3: TGTGCCTGGAGCGGACAGAGCTCCTATAATTCACCCCTCCACTTT.

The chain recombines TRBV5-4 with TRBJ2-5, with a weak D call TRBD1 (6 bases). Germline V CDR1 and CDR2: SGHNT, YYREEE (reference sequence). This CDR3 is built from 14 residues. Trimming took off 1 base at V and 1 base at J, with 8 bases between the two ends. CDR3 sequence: CASSLRGGQETQYF. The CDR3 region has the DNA TGTGCCAGCAGCTTGAGAGGGGGCCAAGAGACCCAGTACTTC. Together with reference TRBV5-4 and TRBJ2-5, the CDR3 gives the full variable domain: ETGVTQSPTHLIKTRGQQVTLRCSSQSGHNTVSWYQQALGQGPQFIFQYYREEENGRGNFPPRFSGLQFPNYSSELNVNALELDDSALYLCASSLRGGQETQYFGPGTRLLVL.

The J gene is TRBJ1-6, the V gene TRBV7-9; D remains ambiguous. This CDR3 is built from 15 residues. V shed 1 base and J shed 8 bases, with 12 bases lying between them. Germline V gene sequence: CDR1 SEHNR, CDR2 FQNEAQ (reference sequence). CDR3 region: CASSLGAGQDSPLHF. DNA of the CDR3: TGTGCCAGCAGCTTAGGGGCAGGCCAGGATTCACCCCTCCACTTT.

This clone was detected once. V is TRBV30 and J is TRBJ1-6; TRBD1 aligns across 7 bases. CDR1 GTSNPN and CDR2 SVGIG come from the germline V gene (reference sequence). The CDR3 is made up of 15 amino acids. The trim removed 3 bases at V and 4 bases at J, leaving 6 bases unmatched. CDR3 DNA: TGTGCCTGGAGAACGCTGACAGGGTATAATTCACCCCTCCACTTT. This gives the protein CAWRTLTGYNSPLHF.

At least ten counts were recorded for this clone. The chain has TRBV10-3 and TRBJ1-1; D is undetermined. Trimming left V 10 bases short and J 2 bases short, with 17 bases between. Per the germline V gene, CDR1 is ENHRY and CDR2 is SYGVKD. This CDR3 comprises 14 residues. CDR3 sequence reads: CATTNSMINTEAFF. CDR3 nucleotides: TGTGCCACCACGAACAGTATGATAAACACTGAAGCTTTCTTT.

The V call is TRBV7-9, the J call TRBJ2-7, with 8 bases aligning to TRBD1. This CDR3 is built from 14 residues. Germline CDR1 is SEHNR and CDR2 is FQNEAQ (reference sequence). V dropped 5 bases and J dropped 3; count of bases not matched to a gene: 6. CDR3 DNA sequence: TGTGCCAGCAGCCCAGGGGGCGGTGACTACGAGCAGTACTTC. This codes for CASSPGGGDYEQYF.

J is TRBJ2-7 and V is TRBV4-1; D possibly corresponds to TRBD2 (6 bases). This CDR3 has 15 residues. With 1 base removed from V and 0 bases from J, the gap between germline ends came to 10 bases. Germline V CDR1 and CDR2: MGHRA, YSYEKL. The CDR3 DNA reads TGCGCCAGCAGCCAAGGACTAGGGTTCTCCTACGAGCAGTACTTC. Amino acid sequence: CASSQGLGFSYEQYF.

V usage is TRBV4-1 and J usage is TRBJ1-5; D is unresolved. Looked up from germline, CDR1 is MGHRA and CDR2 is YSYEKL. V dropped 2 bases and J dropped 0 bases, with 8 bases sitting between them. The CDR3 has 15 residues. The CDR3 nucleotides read TGCGCCAGCAGCCAATGGCGGGATAGCAATCAGCCCCAGCATTTT. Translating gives CASSQWRDSNQPQHF.

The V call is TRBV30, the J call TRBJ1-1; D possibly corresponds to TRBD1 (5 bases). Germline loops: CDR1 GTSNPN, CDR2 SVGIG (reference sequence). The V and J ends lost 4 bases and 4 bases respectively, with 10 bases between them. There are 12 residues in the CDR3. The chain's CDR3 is CAWKFGATEAFF. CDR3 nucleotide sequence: TGTGCCTGGAAATTTGGGGCCACTGAAGCTTTCTTT.